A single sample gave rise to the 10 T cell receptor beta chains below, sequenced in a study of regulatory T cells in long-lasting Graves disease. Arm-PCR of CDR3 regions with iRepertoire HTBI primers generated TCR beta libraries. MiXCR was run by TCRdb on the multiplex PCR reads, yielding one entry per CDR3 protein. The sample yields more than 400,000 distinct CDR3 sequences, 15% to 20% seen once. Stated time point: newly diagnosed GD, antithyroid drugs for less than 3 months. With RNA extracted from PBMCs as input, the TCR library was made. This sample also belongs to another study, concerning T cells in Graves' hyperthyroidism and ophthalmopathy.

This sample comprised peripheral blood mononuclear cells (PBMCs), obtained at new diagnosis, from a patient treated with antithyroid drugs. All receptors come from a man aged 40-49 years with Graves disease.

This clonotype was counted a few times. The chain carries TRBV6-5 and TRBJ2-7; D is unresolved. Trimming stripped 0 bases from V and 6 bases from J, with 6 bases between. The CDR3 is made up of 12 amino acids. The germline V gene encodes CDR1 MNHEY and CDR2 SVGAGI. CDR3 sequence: CASSYSPPEQYF. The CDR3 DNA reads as TGTGCCAGCAGTTACTCGCCCCCCGAGCAGTACTTC.

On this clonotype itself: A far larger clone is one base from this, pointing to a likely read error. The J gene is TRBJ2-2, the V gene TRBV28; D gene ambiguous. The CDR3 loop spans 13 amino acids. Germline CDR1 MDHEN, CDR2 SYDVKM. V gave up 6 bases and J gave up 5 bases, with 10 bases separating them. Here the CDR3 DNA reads TGTGCCAGCAGGTCGACACCGACCGGGGAGCTGTTTTTT. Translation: CASRSTPTGELFF. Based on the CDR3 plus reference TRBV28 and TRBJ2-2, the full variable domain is DVKVTQSSRYLVKRTGEKVFLECVQDMDHENMFWYRQDPGLGLRLIYFSYDVKMKEKGDIPEGYSVSREKKERFSLILESASTNQTSMYLCASRSTPTGELFFGEGSRLTVL.

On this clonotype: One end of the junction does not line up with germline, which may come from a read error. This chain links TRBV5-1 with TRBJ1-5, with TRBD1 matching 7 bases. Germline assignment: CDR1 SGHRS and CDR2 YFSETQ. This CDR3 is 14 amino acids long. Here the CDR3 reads CASSPDRSNQPQHF. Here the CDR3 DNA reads TGTGCCAGCAGCCCGGACAGGTCCAATCAGCCCCAGCATTTT.

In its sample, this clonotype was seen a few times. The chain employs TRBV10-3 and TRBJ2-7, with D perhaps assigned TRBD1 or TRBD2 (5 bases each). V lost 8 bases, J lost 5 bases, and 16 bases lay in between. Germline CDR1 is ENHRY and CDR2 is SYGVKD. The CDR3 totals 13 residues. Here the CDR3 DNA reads TGTGCCATCCGGGGCCAGGGATGGCACGAGCAGTACTTC. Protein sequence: CAIRGQGWHEQYF.

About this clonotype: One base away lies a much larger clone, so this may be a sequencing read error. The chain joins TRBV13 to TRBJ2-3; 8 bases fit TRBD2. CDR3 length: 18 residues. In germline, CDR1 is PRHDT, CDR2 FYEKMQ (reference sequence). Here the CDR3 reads CAGSSALDQRGSTDTQYF. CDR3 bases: TGTGCCGGCAGCTCCGCCCTTGACCAGCGGGGGAGCACAGATACGCAGTATTTT.

The chain's CDR3 is CASSQGLVFEQYF. The CDR3, as DNA: TGTGCCAGCAGCCAGGGACTAGTCTTCGAGCAGTACTTC. The chain has TRBV14 and TRBJ2-7; 8 bases line up with TRBD2. CDR1 is SGHDN and CDR2 is FVKESK in the germline V gene. Germline trimming cut 3 bases from V and 6 bases from J; bases unmatched to any gene: 4. The CDR3 has 13 amino acids.

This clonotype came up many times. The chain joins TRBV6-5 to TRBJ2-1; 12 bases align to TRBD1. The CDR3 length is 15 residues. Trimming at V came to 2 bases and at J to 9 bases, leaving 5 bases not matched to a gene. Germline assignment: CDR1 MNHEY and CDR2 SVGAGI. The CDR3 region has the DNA TGTGCCAGCAGTTACGGGACAGGGGGCTATGGTGAGCAGTTCTTC. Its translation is CASSYGTGGYGEQFF.

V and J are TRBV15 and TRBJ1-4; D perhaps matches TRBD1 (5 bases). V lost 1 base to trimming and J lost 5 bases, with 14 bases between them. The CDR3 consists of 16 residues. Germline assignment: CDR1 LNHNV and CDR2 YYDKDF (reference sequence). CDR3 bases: TGTGCCACCAGCAGAGCACCTGCAGAGGGGAATGAAAAACTGTTTTTT. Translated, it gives CATSRAPAEGNEKLFF.

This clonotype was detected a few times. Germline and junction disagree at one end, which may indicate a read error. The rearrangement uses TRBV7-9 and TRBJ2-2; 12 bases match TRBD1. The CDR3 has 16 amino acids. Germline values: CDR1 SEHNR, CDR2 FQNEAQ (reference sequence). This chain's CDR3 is CASSSPGQGAVGKLFF. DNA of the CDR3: TGTGCCAGCAGCTCGCCGGGACAGGGGGCGGTCGGGAAGCTGTTTTTT.

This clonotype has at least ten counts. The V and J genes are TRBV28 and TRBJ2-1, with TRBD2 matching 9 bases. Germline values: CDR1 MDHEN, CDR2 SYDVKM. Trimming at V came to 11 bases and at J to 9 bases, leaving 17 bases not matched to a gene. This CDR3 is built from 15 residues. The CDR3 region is CASKGGRAGLSEQFF. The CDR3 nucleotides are TGTGCCTCTAAGGGCGGGAGGGCCGGGTTGAGTGAGCAGTTCTTC.